These 25 T cell receptor beta chains came from one sample sequenced in a study of cytomegalovirus exposure and HLA in healthy donors listed by TCRdb under 2017. Libraries were made using the immunoSEQ multiplex PCR assay. For the multiplex PCR, a mixture combining 60 forward primers for TCR Vbeta segments and 13 reverse primers for TCR Jbeta segments was used. TCRdb stores this immuneACCESS table with in-frame sequences only. Part of the clones is absent; in the studies checked, under half of the shortfall reflects unresolved V genes, and no reason is known for the rest. The sample table shows about 76,000 clones, and 65% to 80% are seen once. The ten largest clonotypes hold about an eighth of the sample. Sample: PBMCs. The receptor set was obtained from a male donor in good health and CMV-seropositive.

The CDR3 nucleotides are TGTGCCAGCAGTTTTCTAGCGGGGGTCAACTACGAGCAGTACTTC. Amino acids: CASSFLAGVNYEQYF. The chain combines TRBV27 with TRBJ2-7; TRBD2 aligns across 10 bases. The V and J ends lost 3 bases and 3 bases, in that order; junction bases with no gene match: 5. Germline values: CDR1 MNHEY, CDR2 SMNVEV (reference sequence). The CDR3 extends over 15 amino acids.

The chain links TRBV5-4 to TRBJ2-7; TRBD2 is a possible D gene (6 bases). This CDR3 spans 17 amino acids. CDR1 SGHNT and CDR2 YYREEE come from the germline V gene (reference sequence). The V end lost 1 base, the J end lost 0 bases, and 17 bases lay between the germline ends. CDR3 coding DNA: TGTGCCAGCAGCTTGTTGGTCTCGCAGGGAGGCTCCTACGAGCAGTACTTC. It codes for CASSLLVSQGGSYEQYF. The full variable domain, its missing parts supplied by reference TRBV5-4 and TRBJ2-7, is ETGVTQSPTHLIKTRGQQVTLRCSSQSGHNTVSWYQQALGQGPQFIFQYYREEENGRGNFPPRFSGLQFPNYSSELNVNALELDDSALYLCASSLLVSQGGSYEQYFGPGTRLTVT.

CDR3 nucleotide sequence: TGTGCCAGTAGATCGGACAGATCGCCTGACAATGAGCAGTTCTTC. As protein: CASRSDRSPDNEQFF. V and J are TRBV19 and TRBJ2-1, with a possible D match to TRBD1 (6 bases). V was pared by 6 bases and J by 5 bases, with 17 bases between. Looked up from germline, CDR1 is LNHDA and CDR2 is SQIVND (reference sequence). This CDR3 contains 15 residues.

The rearrangement uses TRBV6-1 and TRBJ1-4; D ambiguous. This CDR3 region has 14 residues. Germline V gene data show CDR1 as MNHNS and CDR2 as SASEGT. Trimming shortened V by 8 bases and J by 0 bases, and 10 bases separated the two germline ends. The CDR3 nucleotides read TGTGCCAGCGCCTACAGTGCAACTAATGAAAAACTGTTTTTT. Translated: CASAYSATNEKLFF.

The V and J genes are TRBV27 and TRBJ2-7, with 7 bases matching TRBD2. With 3 bases clipped from V and 4 bases from J, the junction kept 6 bases outside the gene matches. Germline V gene lookup returns CDR1 MNHEY and CDR2 SMNVEV (reference sequence). The CDR3 runs to 14 residues. This CDR3 reads CASSFMGGGYEQYF. DNA of the CDR3: TGTGCCAGCAGTTTCATGGGGGGGGGATACGAGCAGTACTTC.

This chain links TRBV25-1 with TRBJ2-3; no clear D. CDR3 size: 14 residues. CDR1 and CDR2 from the germline V gene are MGHDK and SYGVNS. Trimming left V 1 base short and J 3 bases short, with 8 bases between. This chain's CDR3 is CASSELATTDTQYF. The CDR3 nucleotides are TGTGCCAGCAGTGAATTGGCGACAACAGATACGCAGTATTTT.

This chain links TRBV15 with TRBJ2-7, with TRBD2 matching over 9 bases. Germline assignment: CDR1 LNHNV and CDR2 YYDKDF (reference sequence). J lost 6 bases, V lost 5 bases, and 11 bases had no gene match. This CDR3 is built from 15 residues. The CDR3 reads CATSQTLAGYFEQYF. CDR3 nucleotides: TGTGCCACCAGCCAGACCCTAGCGGGATATTTCGAGCAGTACTTC.

As regards this clone: Sequence at one end of the junction differs from germline and may be a read error. The chain carries TRBV9 and TRBJ2-7; 7 nucleotides align to TRBD1. Looked up from germline, CDR1 is SGDLS and CDR2 is YYNGEE. The CDR3 totals 17 residues. The CDR3 DNA reads as TGTGCCAGCAGCCTCGACAGGGCCCGATCCTCGGCATCTATCCTAAACTTC. Its translation is CASSLDRARSSASILNF.

The CDR3 loop is CASSEWAGQPLSSYNEQFF. The CDR3 region has the DNA TGTGCCAGCAGTGAATGGGCGGGCCAACCTTTGAGCTCCTACAATGAGCAGTTCTTC. The chain couples TRBV6-1 to TRBJ2-1; D might be TRBD2 (5 bases). The CDR3 covers 19 residues. Trimming took off 2 bases at V and 0 bases at J, with 20 bases between the two ends. In germline, CDR1 is MNHNS, CDR2 SASEGT.

This clone has more than one count but fewer than ten. The chain employs TRBV19 and TRBJ2-7, with a tentative D call TRBD1 (5 bases). This CDR3 spans 14 amino acids. The V gene's germline CDR1 is LNHDA and CDR2 SQIVND (reference sequence). Between the trimmed V and J ends, which lost 4 bases and 2 bases, there was a span of 12 bases. This CDR3 reads CASSNRQKTYEQYF. CDR3 bases: TGTGCCAGTAGTAACCGACAGAAGACCTACGAGCAGTACTTC.

This chain connects TRBV4-3 to TRBJ2-3; TRBD2 agrees at 11 bases. With V trimmed by 6 bases and J by 2 bases, 7 bases remained unmatched. This CDR3 comprises 16 residues. The germline V gene has CDR1 LGHNA and CDR2 YSLEER. The CDR3 DNA reads TGCGCCAGCAGTTCGGGACTAGCGGTATTCACAGATACGCAGTATTTT. This gives the protein CASSSGLAVFTDTQYF.

The chain couples TRBV11-3 to TRBJ2-2; 8 bases fit TRBD1. J was trimmed by 2 bases and V by 5 bases; bases with no gene match: 10. CDR3 length equals 17 residues. Per germline, CDR1 SGHNT and CDR2 YENEEA. The CDR3 region is CASSPLPGQGNTGELFF. The CDR3 coding sequence is TGTGCCAGCAGCCCGCTTCCCGGACAGGGAAACACCGGGGAGCTGTTTTTT.

V is TRBV5-1 and J is TRBJ2-3, with 14 nucleotides matching TRBD2. CDR1 is SGHRS and CDR2 is YFSETQ in the germline V gene. With 4 bases clipped from V and 2 bases from J, the junction kept 15 bases outside the gene matches. CDR3 length: 20 amino acids. The CDR3 spells CASSPRLAGGPGVNTDTQYF. The CDR3 nucleotides read TGCGCCAGCAGCCCTAGACTAGCGGGAGGGCCTGGAGTAAACACAGATACGCAGTATTTT.

V usage is TRBV9 and J usage is TRBJ1-6; TRBD1 matches at 7 bases. V trimming: 3 bases; J trimming: 10 bases; junction bases outside the gene matches: 13. Germline-derived CDR1 and CDR2 are SGDLS and YYNGEE. The length of the CDR3 is 16 residues. CDR3 region: CASSARTGRDLSPLHF. The DNA of the CDR3 is TGTGCCAGCAGCGCTAGGACAGGCCGGGATCTCTCACCCCTCCACTTT.

This clone appeared a few times. The gene calls are TRBV29-1 and TRBJ2-2; TRBD1 matches at 9 bases. J lost 7 bases, V lost 5 bases, and 5 bases had no gene match. CDR1 is SQVTM, CDR2 ANQGSEA, per germline. This CDR3 region has 13 residues. Written as DNA, the CDR3 is TGCAGCGTTAGGGACAGGGTGGTCGGGGAGCTGTTTTTT. It codes for CSVRDRVVGELFF.

This sequence joins TRBV5-1 and TRBJ2-3; 10 bases are shared with TRBD1. The germline gives CDR1 SGHRS, CDR2 YFSETQ. With V trimmed by 4 bases and J by 6 bases, 8 bases remained unmatched. The CDR3 length is 15 residues. This chain's CDR3 is CASSEGQGVWDTQYF. CDR3 DNA sequence: TGCGCCAGCAGCGAAGGACAGGGGGTTTGGGATACGCAGTATTTT.

The chain carries TRBV7-9 and TRBJ2-7, with TRBD2 matching 8 bases. Losses at the gene ends were 6 bases for V and 2 bases for J; bases not matched to a gene: 6. This CDR3 comprises 14 residues. CDR1 is SEHNR and CDR2 is FQNEAQ in the germline V gene (reference sequence). The CDR3 protein is CASRSSGGAYEQYF. The CDR3 bases are TGTGCCAGCAGAAGTTCGGGGGGGGCCTACGAGCAGTACTTC.

The chain uses TRBV18 and TRBJ2-1; the match to TRBD2 covers 10 bases. This CDR3 has 16 residues. J was trimmed by 7 bases and V by 3 bases; bases with no gene match: 9. CDR1 is KGHSH and CDR2 is LQKENI in the germline V gene. In nucleotides, the CDR3 is TGTGCCAGCTCACCTATGAGCGGGGGGGCCGAGAATGAGCAGTTCTTC. As protein: CASSPMSGGAENEQFF.

This clone has a handful of counts. The V call is TRBV5-1, the J call TRBJ2-7, with TRBD1 matching over 8 bases. Germline CDR1 is SGHRS and CDR2 is YFSETQ. This CDR3 region has 15 residues. V trimming: 1 base; J trimming: 3 bases; junction bases outside the gene matches: 6. The DNA for the CDR3 is TGCGCCAGCAGCTTGTCAGGACAGGGAGGCTACGAGCAGTACTTC. It encodes CASSLSGQGGYEQYF.

The rearrangement links TRBV18 to TRBJ2-3, with a possible D match to TRBD2 (5 bases). CDR1 and CDR2 from the germline V gene are KGHSH and LQKENI. The CDR3 length is 13 residues. Between the trimmed V and J ends, which lost 8 bases and 1 base, there was a span of 10 bases. The CDR3 here is CASGGSGTDTQYF. The CDR3 DNA follows: TGTGCCAGCGGAGGCAGTGGCACAGATACGCAGTATTTT.

The chain combines TRBV27 with TRBJ1-1; tentatively, D is TRBD1 (5 bases). Germline V CDR1 and CDR2: MNHEY, SMNVEV (reference sequence). The length of the CDR3 is 14 residues. V lost 3 bases to trimming and J lost 0 bases, with 8 bases between them. CDR3 nucleotides: TGTGCCAGCAGTTTCGGGACTTTGAACACTGAAGCTTTCTTT. Encoded protein: CASSFGTLNTEAFF.

This clone came up a few times. As DNA, the CDR3 is TGTGCCAGTAGTAAAAACAAGGGGGCTGGGGAGACCCAGTACTTC. Amino acid sequence: CASSKNKGAGETQYF. This rearrangement joins TRBV19 to TRBJ2-5, with 7 positions matching TRBD1. Germline loops: CDR1 LNHDA, CDR2 SQIVND (reference sequence). The V and J ends lost 4 bases and 5 bases, in that order; junction bases with no gene match: 10. The CDR3 consists of 15 residues.

The count of this clone is one. This sequence joins TRBV20-1 and TRBJ1-2, with a possible D match to TRBD1 (5 bases). Germline V gene sequence: CDR1 DFQATT, CDR2 SNEGSKA (reference sequence). This CDR3 spans 11 amino acids. V was clipped by 1 base and J by 7 bases, with 7 bases between them. The CDR3 protein is CSARAGSGYTF. DNA for the CDR3: TGCAGTGCTAGAGCAGGGTCTGGCTACACCTTC.

This rearrangement joins TRBV6-1 to TRBJ1-4, with 9 nucleotides matching TRBD1. Trimming cost V 9 bases and J 3 bases; bases outside gene matches: 5. CDR1 is MNHNS and CDR2 is SASEGT in the germline V gene. The CDR3 has 14 amino acids. CDR3 residues: CASNRGPANEKLFF. CDR3 DNA: TGTGCCAGTAACAGGGGGCCGGCTAATGAAAAACTGTTTTTT.

The chain joins TRBV28 to TRBJ1-5, with D perhaps TRBD1 (5 bases). This CDR3 region has 15 residues. Germline CDR1 MDHEN, CDR2 SYDVKM. Between the trimmed V and J ends, which lost 6 bases and 0 bases, there was a span of 12 bases. The CDR3 region is CASRRQGYSNQPQHF. The CDR3 DNA follows: TGTGCCAGCAGGCGGCAGGGATATAGCAATCAGCCCCAGCATTTT.